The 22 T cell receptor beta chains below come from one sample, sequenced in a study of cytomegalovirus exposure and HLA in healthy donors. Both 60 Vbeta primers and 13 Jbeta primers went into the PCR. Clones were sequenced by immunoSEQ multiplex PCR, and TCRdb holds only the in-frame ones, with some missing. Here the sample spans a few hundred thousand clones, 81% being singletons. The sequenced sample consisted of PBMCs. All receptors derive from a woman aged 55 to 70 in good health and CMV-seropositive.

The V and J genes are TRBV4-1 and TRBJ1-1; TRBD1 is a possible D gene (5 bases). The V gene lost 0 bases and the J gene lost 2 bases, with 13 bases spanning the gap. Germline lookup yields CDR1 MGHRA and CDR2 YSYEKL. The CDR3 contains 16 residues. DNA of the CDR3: TGCGCCAGCAGCCAAGATGTAGCCAGGGTAAACACTGAAGCTTTCTTT. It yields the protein CASSQDVARVNTEAFF.

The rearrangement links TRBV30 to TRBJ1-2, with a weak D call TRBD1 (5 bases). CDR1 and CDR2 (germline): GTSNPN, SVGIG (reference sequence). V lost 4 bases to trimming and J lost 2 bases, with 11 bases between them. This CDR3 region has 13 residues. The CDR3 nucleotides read TGTGCCTGGAACCGACAGAGAAACTATGGCTACACCTTC. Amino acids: CAWNRQRNYGYTF.

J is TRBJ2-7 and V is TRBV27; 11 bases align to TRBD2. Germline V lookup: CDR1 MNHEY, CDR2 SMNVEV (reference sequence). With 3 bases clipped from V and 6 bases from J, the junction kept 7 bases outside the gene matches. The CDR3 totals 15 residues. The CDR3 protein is CASSFLAGGPFEQYF. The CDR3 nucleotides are TGTGCCAGCAGTTTTTTAGCGGGAGGGCCGTTCGAGCAGTACTTC.

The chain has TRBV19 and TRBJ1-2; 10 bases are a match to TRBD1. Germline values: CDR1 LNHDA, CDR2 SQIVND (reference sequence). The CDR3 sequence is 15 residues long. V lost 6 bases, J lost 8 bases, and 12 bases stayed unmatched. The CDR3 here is CASSPAPTGGYGYTF. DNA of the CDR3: TGTGCCAGTAGCCCCGCCCCGACAGGGGGCTACGGCTACACCTTC.

The CDR3 loop reads CASSITTSGYEQYF. The CDR3 DNA follows: TGTGCCAGTAGTATAACAACTAGCGGGTACGAGCAGTACTTC. The V and J genes are TRBV19 and TRBJ2-7; 9 nucleotides match TRBD2. Germline CDR1 reads LNHDA; CDR2 reads SQIVND (reference sequence). V shed 2 bases and J 4 bases; nucleotides not matched to a gene: 3. The CDR3 length is 14 residues.

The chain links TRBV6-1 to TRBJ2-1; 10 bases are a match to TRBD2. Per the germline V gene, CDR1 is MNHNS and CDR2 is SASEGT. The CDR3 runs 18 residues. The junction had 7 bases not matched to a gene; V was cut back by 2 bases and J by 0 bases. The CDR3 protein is CASSESRLAGPSYNEQFF. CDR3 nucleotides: TGTGCCAGCAGTGAATCCCGACTAGCGGGCCCCTCCTACAATGAGCAGTTCTTC.

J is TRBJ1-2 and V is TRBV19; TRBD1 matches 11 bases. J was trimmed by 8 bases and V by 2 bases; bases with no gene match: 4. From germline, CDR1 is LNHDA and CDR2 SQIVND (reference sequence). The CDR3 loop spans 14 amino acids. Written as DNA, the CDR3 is TGTGCCAGTAGTATAAGGGACAGGGGGTACGGCTACACCTTC. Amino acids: CASSIRDRGYGYTF.

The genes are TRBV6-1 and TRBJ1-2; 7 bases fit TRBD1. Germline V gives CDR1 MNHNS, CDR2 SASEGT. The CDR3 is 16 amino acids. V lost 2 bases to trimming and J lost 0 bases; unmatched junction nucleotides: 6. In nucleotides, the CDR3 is TGTGCCAGCAGTGAACAATGGGACAGAGCTAACTATGGCTACACCTTC. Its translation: CASSEQWDRANYGYTF.

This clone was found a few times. The DNA for the CDR3 is TGTGCCAGCAGTTACTCGACCACACGCGGGACCCAGTACTTC. This encodes CASSYSTTRGTQYF. This chain uses TRBV6-6 with TRBJ2-5; D remains ambiguous. CDR1 and CDR2 (germline): MNHNY, SVGAGI (reference sequence). Trimming pared 0 bases from V and 7 bases from J, leaving 12 bases between. The CDR3 is 14 residues long.

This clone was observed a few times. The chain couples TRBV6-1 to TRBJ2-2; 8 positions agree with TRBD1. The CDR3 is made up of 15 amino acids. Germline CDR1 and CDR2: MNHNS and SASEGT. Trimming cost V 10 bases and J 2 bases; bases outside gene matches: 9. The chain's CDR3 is CAITRGQGNTGELFF. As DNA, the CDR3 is TGTGCCATCACTAGAGGACAGGGAAACACCGGGGAGCTGTTTTTT.

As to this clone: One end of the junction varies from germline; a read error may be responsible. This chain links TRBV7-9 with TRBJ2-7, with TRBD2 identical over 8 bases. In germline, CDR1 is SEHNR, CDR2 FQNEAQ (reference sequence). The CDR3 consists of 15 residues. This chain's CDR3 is CSSSRSGTSSYEQYF. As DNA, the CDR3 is TGTTCCAGCAGCCGTAGCGGGACGAGCTCCTACGAGCAGTACTTC.

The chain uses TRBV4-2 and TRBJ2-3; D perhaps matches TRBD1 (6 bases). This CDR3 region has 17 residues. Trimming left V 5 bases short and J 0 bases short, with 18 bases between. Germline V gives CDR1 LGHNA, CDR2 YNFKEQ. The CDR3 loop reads CASSEPAGVFSTDTQYF. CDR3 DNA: TGTGCCAGCAGCGAACCTGCAGGGGTCTTTAGCACAGATACGCAGTATTTT.

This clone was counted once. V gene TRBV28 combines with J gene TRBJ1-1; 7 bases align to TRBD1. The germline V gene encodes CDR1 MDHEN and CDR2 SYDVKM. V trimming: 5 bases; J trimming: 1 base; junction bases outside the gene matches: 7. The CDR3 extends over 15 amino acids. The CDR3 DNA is TGTGCCAGCAGTCTTCTCGGGACAGAGAACACTGAAGCTTTCTTT. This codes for CASSLLGTENTEAFF. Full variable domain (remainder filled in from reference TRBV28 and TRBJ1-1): DVKVTQSSRYLVKRTGEKVFLECVQDMDHENMFWYRQDPGLGLRLIYFSYDVKMKEKGDIPEGYSVSREKKERFSLILESASTNQTSMYLCASSLLGTENTEAFFGQGTRLTVV.

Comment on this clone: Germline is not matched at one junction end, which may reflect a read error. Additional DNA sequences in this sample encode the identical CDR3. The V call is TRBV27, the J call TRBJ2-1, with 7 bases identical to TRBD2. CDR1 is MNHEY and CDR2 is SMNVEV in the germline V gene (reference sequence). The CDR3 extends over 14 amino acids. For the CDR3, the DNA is TGTGCCAGCAGTATCTTAGCGGGTTACAATGAGCAATTCTTC. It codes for CASSILAGYNEQFF.

For the CDR3, the DNA is TGTGCCAGCTCTAATACAGGGTACTACGAGCAGTACTTC. Protein: CASSNTGYYEQYF. The rearrangement uses TRBV11-2 and TRBJ2-7; D is possibly TRBD1 (6 bases). Trimming removed 8 bases from V and 3 bases from J, with 14 bases in between. Germline CDR1 SGHAT, CDR2 FQNNGV. The CDR3 totals 13 residues.

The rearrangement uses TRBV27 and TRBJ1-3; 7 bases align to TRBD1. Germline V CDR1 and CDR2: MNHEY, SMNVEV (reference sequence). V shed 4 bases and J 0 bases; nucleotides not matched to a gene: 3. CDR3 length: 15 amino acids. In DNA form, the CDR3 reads TGTGCCAGCAGTTCAGGGGGAAACTCTGGAAACACCATATATTTT. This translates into CASSSGGNSGNTIYF.

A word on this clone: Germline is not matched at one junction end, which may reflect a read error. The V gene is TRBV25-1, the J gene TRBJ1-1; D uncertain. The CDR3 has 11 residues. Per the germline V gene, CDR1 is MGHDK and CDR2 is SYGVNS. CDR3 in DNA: TGTGCCAGCAGTGAGAACAGTGAAGCTTTCTTT. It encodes CASSENSEAFF.

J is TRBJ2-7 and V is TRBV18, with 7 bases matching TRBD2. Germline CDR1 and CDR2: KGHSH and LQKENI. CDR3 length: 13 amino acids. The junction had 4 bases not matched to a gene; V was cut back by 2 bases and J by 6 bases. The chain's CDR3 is CASSPREGREQYF. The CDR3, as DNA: TGTGCCAGCTCACCAAGGGAGGGACGCGAGCAGTACTTC.

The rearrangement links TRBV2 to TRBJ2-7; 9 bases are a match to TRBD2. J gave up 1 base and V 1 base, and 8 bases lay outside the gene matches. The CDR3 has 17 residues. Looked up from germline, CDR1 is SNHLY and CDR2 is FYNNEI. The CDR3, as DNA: TGTGCCAGCAGTGAAGAACGCTGGGGACTAGCTTCCTACGAGCAGTACTTC. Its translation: CASSEERWGLASYEQYF.

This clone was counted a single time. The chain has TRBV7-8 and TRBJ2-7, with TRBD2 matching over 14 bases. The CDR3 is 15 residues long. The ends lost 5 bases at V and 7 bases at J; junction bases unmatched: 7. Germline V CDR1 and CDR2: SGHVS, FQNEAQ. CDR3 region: CASSTGLAGVGEQYF. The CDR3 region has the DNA TGTGCCAGCAGCACGGGACTAGCGGGAGTGGGGGAGCAGTACTTC.

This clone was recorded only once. Here the CDR3 DNA reads TGTGCCAGCAGCTTAAGGACAGGGGCGGGGGAGACCCAGTACTTC. The encoded protein is CASSLRTGAGETQYF. The V gene is TRBV9, the J gene TRBJ2-5, with TRBD1 matching over 9 bases. This CDR3 contains 15 residues. J was trimmed by 5 bases and V by 4 bases; bases with no gene match: 9. Germline assignment: CDR1 SGDLS and CDR2 YYNGEE. The variable domain in full, with the rest retrieved from reference TRBV9 and TRBJ2-5, is DSGVTQTPKHLITATGQRVTLRCSPRSGDLSVYWYQQSLDQGLQFLIQYYNGEERAKGNILERFSAQQFPDLHSELNLSSLELGDSALYFCASSLRTGAGETQYFGPGTRLLVL.

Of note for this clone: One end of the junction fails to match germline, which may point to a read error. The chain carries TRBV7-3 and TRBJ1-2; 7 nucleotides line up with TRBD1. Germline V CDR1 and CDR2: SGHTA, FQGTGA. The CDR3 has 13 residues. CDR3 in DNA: TGTGCCAGCAATCGGACAGGCCACTATTGCTACACCTTC. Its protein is CASNRTGHYCYTF.